The rows below give T cell receptor beta chains drawn from one sample of a study of cytotoxic CD8 clonotypes in ibrutinib-treated CLL. TCRdb keeps only in-frame clones here, not all; method: immunoSEQ multiplex PCR. The sample includes some 92,000 clones, more than 70% of them seen just once. The sample in question was PBMCs, obtained after 24 months of ibrutinib treatment. These receptors originate from a human donor with chronic lymphocytic leukemia. Both conserved end residues are part of each CDR3. D genes are given only for firm matches. Size tells how often a clone was seen (once, few, many) or the class of an expanded clone, and some rows leave it out.

DNA	CDR3	D	V	size	J
TGTGCCAGCAGCGCCGGGACGCCCAGCTCCTACAATGAGCAGTTCTTC	CASSAGTPSSYNEQFF	NA	TRBV9	NA	TRBJ2-1
TGTGCCAGTACTAGCGGGAAGGGGAATGAGCAGTTCTTC	CASTSGKGNEQFF	TRBD2	TRBV28	NA	TRBJ2-1
TGCGCCAGCAGCTCCACCGGAGGATTCTCGAACACTGAAGCTTTCTTT	CASSSTGGFSNTEAFF	NA	TRBV5-1	NA	TRBJ1-1
TGCGCCAGCAGCTCGGACGTGAACACTGAAGCTTTCTTT	CASSSDVNTEAFF	NA	TRBV5-1	NA	TRBJ1-1
TGCAGCGTCCTAGGACAGGGGGCTTACGAGCAGTACTTC	CSVLGQGAYEQYF	TRBD1	TRBV29-1	NA	TRBJ2-7
TGTGCCAGCAGCGTAAACAGGATTCCGAACACCGGGGAGCTGTTTTTT	CASSVNRIPNTGELFF	NA	TRBV9	NA	TRBJ2-2
TGTGCCTGGAGTGTACAGGGGGCAGGTAGCAATCAGCCCCAGCATTTT	CAWSVQGAGSNQPQHF	TRBD1	TRBV30	NA	TRBJ1-5
TGTGCCAGCAGCTTCGACATTTCCTACGAGCAGTACTTC	CASSFDISYEQYF	NA	TRBV7-3	NA	TRBJ2-7
TGTTGCGGGGGGGCCTCGGAGACCCAGTACTTC	CCGGASETQYF	TRBD2	TRBV20-1	NA	TRBJ2-5
TGCAGCGTTGGGCACGGTGACTATGGCTACACCTTC	CSVGHGDYGYTF	NA	TRBV29-1	many	TRBJ1-2
TGCGCCAGCAGCGAACAGGGGGCGGTGGGAAACACCATATATTTT	CASSEQGAVGNTIYF	TRBD1	TRBV5-1	NA	TRBJ1-3
TGTGCCAGCAAGAATTCCCGGGACAGGTCCTACGAGCAGTACTTC	CASKNSRDRSYEQYF	TRBD1	TRBV2	NA	TRBJ2-7
TGTGCCAGCAGCTTAGAGGCGTTAGGTAAGAGGTTCTTC	CASSLEALGKRFF	NA	TRBV7-2	NA	TRBJ2-1
TGTGCCTGGAATCTAAGGGGGAATTCACCCCTCCACTTT	CAWNLRGNSPLHF	NA	TRBV30	NA	TRBJ1-6
TGTGCCAGCAGCTTGGGACAGGGGGCGCGTAATGAGCAGTTCTTC	CASSLGQGARNEQFF	TRBD1	TRBV11-3	NA	TRBJ2-1
TGCAGCGTTGGTGTCCTAGCGAGCACAGATACGCAGTATTTT	CSVGVLASTDTQYF	NA	TRBV29-1	NA	TRBJ2-3
TGCGCCAGCAGCCGAGGGACAGGGATCTACAATGAGCAGTTCTTC	CASSRGTGIYNEQFF	TRBD1	TRBV4-1	NA	TRBJ2-1
TGTGCCAGCAGCTTATACCAGGGGGTCAATCAGCCCCAGCATTTT	CASSLYQGVNQPQHF	TRBD1	TRBV7-2	NA	TRBJ1-5
TGTGCCAGCAGCTTCGTTCCGAATGAGCAGTTCTTC	CASSFVPNEQFF	NA	TRBV11-3	few	TRBJ2-1
TGTGCCAGCAGTCCCTCGGGAGCGGGAGGATTTGAGACCCAGTACTTC	CASSPSGAGGFETQYF	TRBD2	TRBV7-3	NA	TRBJ2-5
TGCGCCAGCAGCTTGACGCTAGCGGGAGGAAGGGAACCCAATGAGCAGTTCTTC	CASSLTLAGGREPNEQFF	TRBD2	TRBV5-1	NA	TRBJ2-1
TGTGCCAGTAGTATAGCCCGGACTAGCGGGGGGCAAGAGACCCAGTACTTC	CASSIARTSGGQETQYF	TRBD2	TRBV19	once	TRBJ2-5
TGTGCCAGCAGCTTTCTCGGGGGGCCCCAGGATGAGCAGTTCTTC	CASSFLGGPQDEQFF	NA	TRBV7-8	NA	TRBJ2-1
TGTGCCAGCAGCTTAGCGGGGGCAACTAATGAAAAACTGTTTTTT	CASSLAGATNEKLFF	NA	TRBV7-9	NA	TRBJ1-4
TGTGCCAGCAGCCAAAGGAGGGTGACTAATGAAAAACTGTTTTTT	CASSQRRVTNEKLFF	NA	TRBV14	once	TRBJ1-4
TGTGCCAGCTCACAAAACAGCCTCCAAGAAGATACGCAGTATTTT	CASSQNSLQEDTQYF	NA	TRBV18	NA	TRBJ2-3
TGCAGCGTTGAGGGGGCCTCCTACAATGAGCAGTTCTTC	CSVEGASYNEQFF	NA	TRBV29-1	once	TRBJ2-1
TGTGCCAGCACCCCTGGGGACGGTAATGAAAAACTGTTTTTT	CASTPGDGNEKLFF	NA	TRBV28	few	TRBJ1-4
TGTGCCAGCAGCTCCGGGACAAAAGCCTACGAGCAGTACTTC	CASSSGTKAYEQYF	NA	TRBV11-2	NA	TRBJ2-7
TGTGCCAGCAGCCGTCGGACAGGGGGTAGGTACGAGCAGTACTTC	CASSRRTGGRYEQYF	TRBD1	TRBV28	NA	TRBJ2-7
TGCGCCAGCAGAACTAGCGGGGGGTACCAAGAGACCCAGTACTTC	CASRTSGGYQETQYF	TRBD2	TRBV5-1	NA	TRBJ2-5
TGTGCCAGCAGTTTATCTGGCGACCTTGGTGGCAATGAGCAGTTCTTC	CASSLSGDLGGNEQFF	NA	TRBV27	NA	TRBJ2-1
TGCGCCAGCAGCGCCGGGCATAATTCACCCCTCCACTTT	CASSAGHNSPLHF	NA	TRBV10-1	NA	TRBJ1-6
TGTGCCAGTAGTGGACCGGAACCTAACTATGGCTACACCTTC	CASSGPEPNYGYTF	NA	TRBV19	NA	TRBJ1-2
TGCGCCAGCAGCTTGGTCGAAGCGGGGCTCTACAATGAGCAGTTCTTC	CASSLVEAGLYNEQFF	TRBD2	TRBV5-1	few	TRBJ2-1
TGTGCCAGCAGCTTAGTTGGGGGGCCCTACGAGCAGTACTTC	CASSLVGGPYEQYF	NA	TRBV7-9	NA	TRBJ2-7
TGTGCCAGCAGTTCGGGGGGGAGGGAAAACACCATATATTTT	CASSSGGRENTIYF	NA	TRBV27	NA	TRBJ1-3
TGTGCCAGCAGCCAAGATAGGGGGACAGGAGCCCAGCCCCAGCATTTT	CASSQDRGTGAQPQHF	TRBD1	TRBV4-2	once	TRBJ1-5
TGTGCCAGCAGTAAAACTAGCGGGAGCTATGAGCAGTTCTTC	CASSKTSGSYEQFF	TRBD2	TRBV2	NA	TRBJ2-1
TGTGCCAGCAGCTTAGGAGGTGGACAGGGATTTGGCGGGGAGCTGTTTTTT	CASSLGGGQGFGGELFF	TRBD1	TRBV13	many	TRBJ2-2
TGTGCCAGCAGCTTTAGGGGGCATGGCACTGAAGCTTTCTTT	CASSFRGHGTEAFF	TRBD1	TRBV5-6	NA	TRBJ1-1
TGTGCCAGCACCCCCCGGGAATCGGGATACACCGGGGAGCTGTTTTTT	CASTPRESGYTGELFF	NA	TRBV9	once	TRBJ2-2
TGCGCCAGCAGCCAGCTAGCGGGAGCACTTGATACGCAGTATTTT	CASSQLAGALDTQYF	TRBD2	TRBV4-1	NA	TRBJ2-3
TGTGCCAGCAGCTCTAAAGGACAGGAAACCGGGGAGCTGTTTTTT	CASSSKGQETGELFF	TRBD1	TRBV7-9	NA	TRBJ2-2
TGTGCCTCCGCTAGCTCCGCTCCTGAGCAGTTCTTC	CASASSAPEQFF	NA	TRBV5-5	NA	TRBJ2-1
TGTGCCAGCAGCTTGTCAGGGGGGTATAATTCACCCCTCCACTTT	CASSLSGGYNSPLHF	TRBD1	TRBV5-3	NA	TRBJ1-6
TGTGCCAGGACAGGGCTCCTTAATTCACCCCTCCACTTT	CARTGLLNSPLHF	TRBD1	TRBV2	NA	TRBJ1-6
TGCGCCAGCAGCTTAAGGGGAGACGACGAGCAGTACTTC	CASSLRGDDEQYF	NA	TRBV5-1	NA	TRBJ2-7
TGTGCCAGCACCCTCCGGACGGCCGCTATCGACGAGCAGTACTTC	CASTLRTAAIDEQYF	NA	TRBV28	NA	TRBJ2-7
TGCAGCGGACAGGGTAGCTCCTACGAGCAGTACTTC	CSGQGSSYEQYF	TRBD1	TRBV29-1	once	TRBJ2-7
TGTGCCAGCACCTCACTGGGGGGGTCCTACGAGCAGTACTTC	CASTSLGGSYEQYF	TRBD2	TRBV6-6	NA	TRBJ2-7
TGTGCTAGTGGTTTCCGGACAACAATCGAGCAGTACTTC	CASGFRTTIEQYF	NA	TRBV12-5	NA	TRBJ2-7
TGTGCCAGCAGTGAAGCACGGGCTAACTATGGCTACACCTTC	CASSEARANYGYTF	NA	TRBV6-1	NA	TRBJ1-2
TGTGCCAGCAGCTTAGGTGGCACCGGGGAGCTGTTTTTT	CASSLGGTGELFF	NA	TRBV7-8	once	TRBJ2-2